This is a list of T cell receptor beta chains from one sample in a study of early T cells in non-severe SARS-CoV-2 infection. TCRdb processed the 5' RACE reads anew with MiXCR; each CDR3 protein has one entry. The repertoire has roughly 80,000 distinct CDR3 sequences, about 14% of them found once; the top ten carry roughly 12%. The specimen was whole blood. The receptors originated from an adult who was a healthcare worker with PCR-confirmed SARS-CoV-2 infection or an uninfected control (not recorded which). CDR3s leave out the opening cysteine and the closing phenylalanine or tryptophan.

>TRBV5-1|TRBJ2-5
ASSLAGPRVTQY
>TRBV4-1|TRBJ1-4
ASSQERRGTNEKLF
>TRBV6-6|TRBJ2-1
ASSPPAGLAGPYNEQF
>TRBV6-1|TRBJ1-1
ASSEDQKAF
>TRBV4-1|TRBJ2-3
ASSSDTDTQY
>TRBV2|TRBJ2-7
ARGGAQEQY
>TRBV20-1|TRBJ2-5
SATVTGGHETQY
>TRBV27|TRBJ2-1
ASSFSGGISNEQF
>TRBV7-2|TRBJ1-1
ASSFSGDTEAF
>TRBV6-1|TRBJ1-1
ASSDKRKNTEAF
>TRBV29-1|TRBJ1-1
SVQEMNTEAF
>TRBV15|TRBJ1-1
AISRALGSGTEAF
>TRBV7-3|TRBJ1-1
ASSLISSSEAF
>TRBV5-1|TRBJ1-1
ASSADPLNTEAF
>TRBV2|TRBJ1-5
ASRAGLGNQPQH
>TRBV7-2|TRBJ2-5
ASSLSSAGETQY
>TRBV12-3/TRBV12-4|TRBJ1-6
ASTHNSPLH
>TRBV7-9|TRBJ1-4
ASSTGQGPNEKLF
>TRBV15|TRBJ1-2
ATSRDRNYGYT
>TRBV7-9|TRBJ2-7
ASSSGTSPLSEQY
>TRBV10-1|TRBJ1-5
ASSESDQPQH
>TRBV9|TRBJ2-5
ASSVEEGRGETQY
>TRBV7-2|TRBJ1-2
ASRMTVVRQAYYGYT
>TRBV6-5|TRBJ1-1
ASNLQRDTEAF
>TRBV20-1|TRBJ2-5
SAPRLAGLQGETQY
>TRBV2|TRBJ2-7
ASSEALDFAGLEQY
>TRBV5-6|TRBJ2-1
ASSLGGRAGNEQF
>TRBV15|TRBJ2-7
ATSRGLAGYEQY
>TRBV5-1|TRBJ2-6
ASSLAPRGSNVLT
>TRBV20-1|TRBJ1-5
SAHLIGQLNQPQH
>TRBV10-3|TRBJ1-5
AISETGGLQPQH
>TRBV20-1|TRBJ1-5
SAGRGQVQH
>TRBV29-1|TRBJ2-3
SGHDASGRGSTDTQY
>TRBV19|TRBJ1-2
ASTPRTVFYGYT
>TRBV7-9|TRBJ2-1
ASSSPRGDRDGSEQF
>TRBV9|TRBJ2-2
ASSLTGRELF
>TRBV6-6|TRBJ2-6
ASSLRRDSGANVLT
>TRBV6-5|TRBJ1-2
ASSSAPGQGGIGYT
>TRBV19|TRBJ1-2
ASRNAGYT
>TRBV3-1|TRBJ2-1
ASSIPGNEQF
>TRBV4-2|TRBJ1-2
ASSQDRGAYYT
>TRBV20-1|TRBJ2-1
SAKLPSYNEQF
>TRBV6-6|TRBJ1-1
ASSYAGLNTEAF
>TRBV27|TRBJ1-2
ASSFRGQTPDGYT
>TRBV11-2|TRBJ2-7
ASSWGGSNEQY
>TRBV7-2|TRBJ2-3
ASSLQIARGADTQY
>TRBV7-8|TRBJ1-3
ASSLGPGVGNTIY
>TRBV2|TRBJ2-7
ASSPRTRSHEQY
>TRBV25-1|TRBJ2-1
ASSGSPGQGWDEQF
>TRBV11-1|TRBJ2-5
ASSFATEETQY
>TRBV13|TRBJ2-5
ASSFEDQETQY
>TRBV29-1|TRBJ2-3
SGGGNTDTQY
>TRBV4-3|TRBJ1-1
ASSQGPTNTEAF